Listed below are T cell receptor beta chains from one sample, sequenced in a study of blood T cell repertoires in COVID-19. The data were produced by immunoSEQ multiplex PCR, yet TCRdb's version contains in-frame clones alone and is incomplete. This sample yields around 78,000 clones, of which 90% are seen a single time; 1% belongs to the top ten. Sequenced material: peripheral blood. The receptors stem from a woman between 45 and 65 years old in a cohort sampled during active COVID-19. Each CDR3 is given with its conserved first and last residue. The D gene is left open where the match is weak. Part of the rows lack a size; the others show once, few, many or a class for expanded clones.

J gene: TRBJ1-1; V gene: TRBV19; clone size: -; D gene: TRBD1; CDR3 DNA: TGTGCCAGTAGTATAGCAGGGGGGAACAGGGCCCCCGAAGCTTTCTTT; CDR3 protein: CASSIAGGNRAPEAFF
J gene: TRBJ2-5; V gene: TRBV24-1; clone size: -; D gene: TRBD2; CDR3 DNA: TGTGCCACCAGTGATTTCAGCGGGAGTGGAGAGACCCAGTACTTC; CDR3 protein: CATSDFSGSGETQYF
J gene: TRBJ2-3; V gene: TRBV2; clone size: -; D gene: TRBD2; CDR3 DNA: TGTGCCAGCAGTGAATTGGCAGCGGGAACTACAGATACGCAGTATTTT; CDR3 protein: CASSELAAGTTDTQYF
J gene: TRBJ1-3; V gene: TRBV7-8; clone size: -; D gene: TRBD1; CDR3 DNA: TGTGCCAGCAGCTCTGGGACAGCCTCTGGAAACACCATATATTTT; CDR3 protein: CASSSGTASGNTIYF
J gene: TRBJ2-2; V gene: TRBV19; clone size: -; D gene: -; CDR3 DNA: TGTGCCAGTAGTACCAGGGGTATGGGCACCGGGGAGCTGTTTTTT; CDR3 protein: CASSTRGMGTGELFF
J gene: TRBJ1-5; V gene: TRBV24-1; clone size: -; D gene: -; CDR3 DNA: TGTGCCACCAGTACAGGGAACAGGGTCAGTGGCAATCAGCCCCAGCATTTT; CDR3 protein: CATSTGNRVSGNQPQHF
J gene: TRBJ1-2; V gene: TRBV11-3; clone size: once; D gene: TRBD1; CDR3 DNA: TGTGCCAGCACCAACACGGGCAGGGGGCAGGCGGCACATGGCTACACCTTC; CDR3 protein: CASTNTGRGQAAHGYTF
J gene: TRBJ1-4; V gene: TRBV6-5; clone size: -; D gene: TRBD1; CDR3 DNA: TGTGCCAGCAGTTACTCGGGGACAGGGACTGAAAAACTGTTTTTT; CDR3 protein: CASSYSGTGTEKLFF
J gene: TRBJ2-1; V gene: TRBV7-6; clone size: once; D gene: -; CDR3 DNA: TGTGCCAGCAGCTTAGATGGGAGCTCCTACAATGAGCAGTTCTTC; CDR3 protein: CASSLDGSSYNEQFF
J gene: TRBJ2-2; V gene: TRBV3-1/TRBV3-2; clone size: -; D gene: TRBD1; CDR3 DNA: TGTGCCAGCAGCCGCGGGACAGGGACGAACACCGGGGAGCTGTTTTTT; CDR3 protein: CASSRGTGTNTGELFF
J gene: TRBJ1-4; V gene: TRBV27; clone size: -; D gene: -; CDR3 DNA: TGTGCCAGCAGTGGGTTGGGAGCAACTAATGAAAAACTGTTTTTT; CDR3 protein: CASSGLGATNEKLFF
J gene: TRBJ1-2; V gene: TRBV6-4; clone size: -; D gene: -; CDR3 DNA: TGTGCCAGCAGTGTATCGCGGACTATATGCTACACCTTC; CDR3 protein: CASSVSRTICYTF
J gene: TRBJ2-5; V gene: TRBV5-4; clone size: -; D gene: -; CDR3 DNA: TGTGCCAGCAGCTTGGGGGGAGCGAATAGCCAAGAGACCCAGTACTTC; CDR3 protein: CASSLGGANSQETQYF
J gene: TRBJ1-1; V gene: TRBV10-1; clone size: once; D gene: -; CDR3 DNA: TGCGCCAGCAGTGCACAGGGGAACACTGAAGCTTTCTTT; CDR3 protein: CASSAQGNTEAFF
J gene: TRBJ2-3; V gene: TRBV6-5; clone size: -; D gene: -; CDR3 DNA: TGTGCCAGCAGTTACCCCAACACAGATACGCAGTATTTT; CDR3 protein: CASSYPNTDTQYF
J gene: TRBJ2-1; V gene: TRBV4-1; clone size: few; D gene: TRBD2; CDR3 DNA: TGCGCCAGCACACTCACGGGGGGGACTAGCGGGTTCAATGAGCAGTTCTTC; CDR3 protein: CASTLTGGTSGFNEQFF
J gene: TRBJ2-7; V gene: TRBV28; clone size: -; D gene: -; CDR3 DNA: TGTGCCAGCAGCTCGACAGGTGAGGCTGTCACCTACGAGCAGTACTTC; CDR3 protein: CASSSTGEAVTYEQYF
J gene: TRBJ2-2; V gene: TRBV10-3; clone size: -; D gene: TRBD1; CDR3 DNA: TGTGCCATCAGATTGGGGACAGGTACCACCGGGGAGCTGTTTTTT; CDR3 protein: CAIRLGTGTTGELFF
J gene: TRBJ1-2; V gene: TRBV2; clone size: -; D gene: TRBD1; CDR3 DNA: TGTGCCAGCAGTAACCTTGGACAGGTAAATGGCTACACCTTC; CDR3 protein: CASSNLGQVNGYTF
J gene: TRBJ2-7; V gene: TRBV20-1; clone size: -; D gene: TRBD2; CDR3 DNA: TGCAGTGCTAGTCCTATAGCGGGAGTGAACGAGCAGTACTTC; CDR3 protein: CSASPIAGVNEQYF
J gene: TRBJ1-1; V gene: TRBV6-5; clone size: -; D gene: -; CDR3 DNA: TGTGCCAGCAGTCCCAACTATGGTCCGAACACTGAAGCTTTCTTT; CDR3 protein: CASSPNYGPNTEAFF
J gene: TRBJ2-1; V gene: TRBV28; clone size: -; D gene: TRBD2; CDR3 DNA: TGTGCCAGCAGTTCTCCGAACACTAGCGGAGAGCAGTTCTTC; CDR3 protein: CASSSPNTSGEQFF
J gene: TRBJ1-1; V gene: TRBV11-2; clone size: -; D gene: -; CDR3 DNA: TGTGCCAGCAGCTTAGGAGAGGGTTTTGTCACTGAAGCTTTCTTT; CDR3 protein: CASSLGEGFVTEAFF
J gene: TRBJ1-4; V gene: TRBV18; clone size: -; D gene: TRBD1; CDR3 DNA: TGTGCCAGCTCACTCCGCGCGAGACAGGGGGACGAAAAACTGTTTTTT; CDR3 protein: CASSLRARQGDEKLFF
J gene: TRBJ1-2; V gene: TRBV28; clone size: -; D gene: -; CDR3 DNA: TGTGCCAGCAGTAGGCCCTTAAAATGGGGGCGAGACTATGGCTACACCTTC; CDR3 protein: CASSRPLKWGRDYGYTF
J gene: TRBJ1-3; V gene: TRBV7-2; clone size: -; D gene: TRBD1; CDR3 DNA: TGTGCCAGCAGCCCTCGACAGGGCTCTGGAAACACCATATATTTT; CDR3 protein: CASSPRQGSGNTIYF
J gene: TRBJ2-3; V gene: TRBV10-2; clone size: -; D gene: TRBD2; CDR3 DNA: TGCGCCAGCACCCCGACTAGCCTAGCAGATACGCAGTATTTT; CDR3 protein: CASTPTSLADTQYF
J gene: TRBJ1-4; V gene: TRBV9; clone size: once; D gene: TRBD1; CDR3 DNA: TGTGCCAGCAGCGACGGGACAGCTAATGAAAAACTGTTTTTT; CDR3 protein: CASSDGTANEKLFF
J gene: TRBJ1-4; V gene: TRBV2; clone size: once; D gene: -; CDR3 DNA: TGTGCCAGCAGCAGACCCCAGGGAAATGAAAAACTGTTTTTT; CDR3 protein: CASSRPQGNEKLFF
J gene: TRBJ2-5; V gene: TRBV6-5; clone size: -; D gene: -; CDR3 DNA: TGTGCCAGCAGTCGGGGGGGACAGCTCCAAGAGACCCAGTACTTC; CDR3 protein: CASSRGGQLQETQYF
J gene: TRBJ1-5; V gene: TRBV18; clone size: few; D gene: TRBD1; CDR3 DNA: TGTGCCAGCTCACCCGGACAGGCTAATAGCAATCAGCCCCAGCATTTT; CDR3 protein: CASSPGQANSNQPQHF
J gene: TRBJ1-4; V gene: TRBV9; clone size: -; D gene: -; CDR3 DNA: TGTGCCAGCAGCGGGGCAGGTGAAAAACTGTTTTTT; CDR3 protein: CASSGAGEKLFF
J gene: TRBJ1-1; V gene: TRBV7-9; clone size: -; D gene: TRBD1; CDR3 DNA: TGTGCCAGCAGCTCCCGACAGGGAAGGACTGAAGCTTTCTTT; CDR3 protein: CASSSRQGRTEAFF
J gene: TRBJ1-1; V gene: TRBV11-2; clone size: once; D gene: -; CDR3 DNA: TGTGCCAGCAGCTCGGTATCCTTTTTCGAAGCTTTCTTT; CDR3 protein: CASSSVSFFEAFF
J gene: TRBJ2-4; V gene: TRBV29-1; clone size: -; D gene: TRBD2; CDR3 DNA: TGCAGCGTCCCTAGCGGGAGGGTAGGCATTCAGTACTTC; CDR3 protein: CSVPSGRVGIQYF
J gene: TRBJ2-2; V gene: TRBV19; clone size: -; D gene: -; CDR3 DNA: TGTGCCAGTAGGAGCGTCCCGGACACCGGGGAGCTGTTTTTT; CDR3 protein: CASRSVPDTGELFF
J gene: TRBJ2-3; V gene: TRBV11-2; clone size: -; D gene: -; CDR3 DNA: TGTGCCAGCAGCTTAGTCACACAGAGTTATACGCAGTATTTT; CDR3 protein: CASSLVTQSYTQYF
J gene: TRBJ1-4; V gene: TRBV6-6; clone size: -; D gene: TRBD1; CDR3 DNA: TGTGCCAGCAGTACAGGGGCGCTTAATGAAAAACTGTTTTTT; CDR3 protein: CASSTGALNEKLFF
J gene: TRBJ2-3; V gene: TRBV6-5; clone size: -; D gene: TRBD2; CDR3 DNA: TGTGCCAGCAGCGCGGGAGGAGGCACAGATACGCAGTATTTT; CDR3 protein: CASSAGGGTDTQYF
J gene: TRBJ1-4; V gene: TRBV7-9; clone size: -; D gene: -; CDR3 DNA: TGTGCCAGCAGCCCCAGGGTAAATAATGAAAAACTGTTTTTT; CDR3 protein: CASSPRVNNEKLFF
J gene: TRBJ1-1; V gene: TRBV28; clone size: -; D gene: -; CDR3 DNA: TGTGCCAGCACGGGGGAGGCGATTGGAAACGCTGAAGCTTTCTTT; CDR3 protein: CASTGEAIGNAEAFF
J gene: TRBJ2-4; V gene: TRBV2; clone size: -; D gene: -; CDR3 DNA: TGTGCCAGCCTCCTCAGCGGAGCCAAAAACATTCAGTACTTC; CDR3 protein: CASLLSGAKNIQYF
J gene: TRBJ2-3; V gene: TRBV28; clone size: -; D gene: TRBD2; CDR3 DNA: TGTGCCAGCAGTTTATGGGGAGCGGGGCCCGCTAGCACAGATACGCAGTATTTT; CDR3 protein: CASSLWGAGPASTDTQYF
J gene: TRBJ2-1; V gene: TRBV18; clone size: -; D gene: TRBD2; CDR3 DNA: TGTGCCAGCTCACGCAGCGGGGACTCCTACAATGAGCAGTTCTTC; CDR3 protein: CASSRSGDSYNEQFF
J gene: TRBJ2-1; V gene: TRBV9; clone size: -; D gene: -; CDR3 DNA: TGTGCCAGCAGCCACAATCCAACTACGATCTCCTACAATGAGCAGTTCTTC; CDR3 protein: CASSHNPTTISYNEQFF
J gene: TRBJ2-5; V gene: TRBV28; clone size: -; D gene: TRBD1; CDR3 DNA: TGTGCCAGCAGCCTAACGGGACAGGGCAAAGAGACCCAGTACTTC; CDR3 protein: CASSLTGQGKETQYF
J gene: TRBJ2-3; V gene: TRBV19; clone size: -; D gene: TRBD2; CDR3 DNA: TGTGCCAGTAGTATACCGTCGACTAGCGGGATCGCGGATACGCAGTATTTT; CDR3 protein: CASSIPSTSGIADTQYF
J gene: TRBJ1-1; V gene: TRBV6-5; clone size: -; D gene: -; CDR3 DNA: TGTGCCAGCAGCCCGCGGGTGAACACTGAAGCTTTCTTT; CDR3 protein: CASSPRVNTEAFF
J gene: TRBJ1-4; V gene: TRBV27; clone size: -; D gene: TRBD1; CDR3 DNA: TGTGCCAGCAGTTCCGGACAGGGCAATGAAAAACTGTTTTTT; CDR3 protein: CASSSGQGNEKLFF
J gene: TRBJ1-4; V gene: TRBV25-1; clone size: -; D gene: -; CDR3 DNA: TGTGCCAGCAGCCGACAGATAAATGAAAAACTGTTTTTT; CDR3 protein: CASSRQINEKLFF
J gene: TRBJ1-2; V gene: TRBV5-6; clone size: -; D gene: -; CDR3 DNA: TGTGCCAGCAGCTTGATGCGGACAGCTAACTATGGCTACACCTTC; CDR3 protein: CASSLMRTANYGYTF
J gene: TRBJ1-2; V gene: TRBV7-9; clone size: -; D gene: TRBD1; CDR3 DNA: TGTGCCAGCAGCTCGACTTGGACAGGGAACTATGGCTACACCTTC; CDR3 protein: CASSSTWTGNYGYTF
J gene: TRBJ2-7; V gene: TRBV6-5; clone size: -; D gene: TRBD1; CDR3 DNA: TGTGCCAGCACCAAGGACAGGGGAAGCTACGAGCAGTACTTC; CDR3 protein: CASTKDRGSYEQYF
J gene: TRBJ2-2; V gene: TRBV28; clone size: once; D gene: TRBD1; CDR3 DNA: TGTGCCAGCAGTTTATCATCGGGGGGACAGGGGGCCACCGGGGAGCTGTTTTTT; CDR3 protein: CASSLSSGGQGATGELFF
J gene: TRBJ2-4; V gene: TRBV5-1; clone size: -; D gene: -; CDR3 DNA: TGCGCCAGCAGCTTCTTGGCGACGACGGGAGCGGTGAAAAACATTCAGTACTTC; CDR3 protein: CASSFLATTGAVKNIQYF
J gene: TRBJ2-4; V gene: TRBV9; clone size: once; D gene: TRBD2; CDR3 DNA: TGTGCCAGCAGCCCAGAGGGGGAGGGACTAGCGGATGGCATTCAGTACTTC; CDR3 protein: CASSPEGEGLADGIQYF
J gene: TRBJ1-1; V gene: TRBV2; clone size: -; D gene: -; CDR3 DNA: TGTGCCAGCAAGTCCCCGGGAGGCATGAACACTGAAGCTTTCTTT; CDR3 protein: CASKSPGGMNTEAFF
J gene: TRBJ2-7; V gene: TRBV5-1; clone size: -; D gene: TRBD1; CDR3 DNA: TGCGCCAGCAGCTCTGGGTCCGGGACAGGGACGGCCGAGCAGTACTTC; CDR3 protein: CASSSGSGTGTAEQYF
J gene: TRBJ1-1; V gene: TRBV27; clone size: -; D gene: -; CDR3 DNA: TGTGCCAGCAGAGGAGTTAACACTGAAGCTTTCTTT; CDR3 protein: CASRGVNTEAFF
J gene: TRBJ1-1; V gene: TRBV28; clone size: -; D gene: TRBD1; CDR3 DNA: TGTGCCATCAAAACCGTCAGGGGGCTGAACACTGAAGCTTTCTTT; CDR3 protein: CAIKTVRGLNTEAFF